Presented here are 17 T cell receptor beta chains from one specimen sequenced in a study of tissue T cells after allogeneic stem cell transplantation. As to time point: mouse harvest day 7 after allogeneic transplant. Tail vein injection delivered 10^7 T-cell-depleted bone marrow cells and 10^6 splenic CD5+ T cells. Assay used: immunoSEQ multiplex PCR; TCRdb lists only in-frame clones, some missing. The data contain over 6,000 clones, roughly half of them singletons. Sequencing input: gut tissue. The receptors were sampled from a female BALB/c mouse given C57BL/6 T cells with graft-versus-host disease after an allogeneic hematopoietic cell transplant.

This clone was observed a few times. Mouse gene names and germline throughout. The DNA ends 1 residue before the CDR3 does, and the rest of the CDR3 is filled in from the germline J gene. The chain has TRBV26 and TRBJ1-4; 7 positions agree with TRBD1. The CDR3 consists of 15 residues. V was pared by 4 bases and J by 0 bases, with 2 bases of the junction left unmatched. Germline CDR1 and CDR2: KGHPV and FQNQEV (reference sequence). CDR3 DNA (partial): TGTGCCAGCAGTCCCACAGGGGTTTCCAACGAAAGATTATTT. Its protein is CASSPTGVSNERLF. The entire CDR3 reads CASSPTGVSNERLFF.

This clone showed up just once. Here the gene names and germline are mouse. The read stops 1 residue short of the end of the CDR3; the missing end is completed from the germline J gene. This chain connects TRBV3 to TRBJ1-4; D is possibly TRBD1 (6 bases). Trimming took off 4 bases at V and 3 bases at J, with 9 bases between the two ends. CDR3 length: 14 residues. Per the germline V gene, CDR1 is SNHLY and CDR2 is FYNGKV (reference sequence). Here the CDR3 reads CASSSGTTNERLFF. The sequenced CDR3 bases are TGTGCCAGCAGCTCCGGGACAACCAACGAAAGATTATTT.

A few counts support this clone. Gene names follow the mouse nomenclature. The read falls 1 residue short of the CDR3 end, and the missing part is taken from the germline J gene. The V and J genes are TRBV16 and TRBJ1-1; D remains unclear. This CDR3 has 11 residues. Trimming pared 0 bases from V and 8 bases from J, leaving 4 bases between. Per germline, CDR1 SGHSA and CDR2 FRNQAP. The DNA read from the CDR3 is TGTGCAAGCAGCTTAGACAGTGAAGTCTTC. This sequence encodes CASSLDSEVF. The CDR3 in full is CASSLDSEVFF.

As regards this clone: Gene and germline names: mouse. Sequencing ends 1 residue short of the CDR3 end; the germline J gene provides the rest. This chain links TRBV26 with TRBJ2-7; D gene unclear. The CDR3 consists of 13 residues. Germline CDR1 reads KGHPV; CDR2 reads FQNQEV (reference sequence). Deletions cut 2 bases from V and 0 bases from J, with 5 bases between. The CDR3 loop is CASSLGFSYEQYF. The sequenced part of the CDR3 DNA is TGTGCCAGCAGTCTGGGGTTCTCCTATGAACAGTAC.

This clone was counted between two and nine times. The gene names here belong to mouse. The sequenced CDR3 bases are TGTGCCAGCAGCCTTAGGGGCGAACAGTAC. Protein: CASSLRGEQY. The complete CDR3 reads CASSLRGEQYF. J is TRBJ2-7 and V is TRBV3; the D call may be TRBD1 or TRBD2 (5 bases each). The CDR3 end falls 1 residue outside the read, so it is completed with the germline J gene. The CDR3 is 11 amino acids. V was clipped by 5 bases and J by 7 bases, with 9 bases between them. Germline V gene lookup returns CDR1 SNHLY and CDR2 FYNGKV (reference sequence).

On this clone itself: Gene names and germline refer to mouse. Sequencing ends 1 residue short of the CDR3 end; the germline J gene provides the rest. The chain combines TRBV23 with TRBJ2-5; the tabulated D call, TRBD1, remains unverified against the DNA. From germline, CDR1 is KGHTA and CDR2 FQNQQP. This CDR3 is 16 amino acids long. The part of the CDR3 DNA that was read is TGCTCCAGCAGTCGCACAGGGCAGAGAGGCCAAGACACCCAGTAC. Translating it yields CSSSRTGQRGQDTQY. The whole CDR3 is CSSSRTGQRGQDTQYF.

A note on this clone: Gene names and germline match the mouse. The CDR3 end lies 1 residue beyond the end of the read and is filled in from the germline J gene. The genes are TRBV3 and TRBJ2-4; D gene uncertain. The CDR3 spans 14 residues. The V gene lost 5 bases and the J gene lost 0 bases, with 9 bases spanning the gap. Per germline, CDR1 SNHLY and CDR2 FYNGKV (reference sequence). CDR3 amino acids: CASSSTSSQNTLYF. The DNA read from the CDR3 is TGTGCCAGCAGCAGCACTTCTAGTCAAAACACCTTGTAC.

About this clone: Mouse gene names and germline throughout. The read ends 1 residue shy of where the CDR3 ends; the end is completed using the germline J gene. The chain has TRBV2 and TRBJ2-7; TRBD1 might be the D (5 bases). The germline V and J ends were trimmed by 4 bases and 0 bases, with 7 bases remaining between them. Germline CDR1 LGHNA, CDR2 YSYQKL. The CDR3 runs 13 residues. The DNA read from the CDR3 is TGTGCCAGCAGCCGAGACAGCTCCTATGAACAGTAC. Amino acids: CASSRDSSYEQY. The whole CDR3 sequence is CASSRDSSYEQYF.

Points on this clone: The listed genes are named as in mouse. The observed sequence ends 1 residue before the CDR3 terminus, with the missing tail filled in from the germline J gene. The rearrangement links TRBV23 to TRBJ1-1. CDR3 length: 15 amino acids. Germline V gene data show CDR1 as KGHTA and CDR2 as FQNQQP. The part of the CDR3 DNA that was read is TGCTCCAGCAGTCAAAGGGGGGGGGCAAACACAGAAGTCTTC. Translated: CSSSQRGGANTEVF. The full-length CDR3 reads as CSSSQRGGANTEVFF. Full variable domain (rest looked up from reference TRBV23 and TRBJ1-1): DAAVTQKPRYLIKMKGQEAEMKCIPEKGHTAVFWYQQKQSKELKFLIYFQNQQPLDQIDMVKERFSAVCPSSSLCSLGIRTCEAEDSALYLCSSSQRGGANTEVFFGKGTRLTVV.

As concerns this clone: Each gene name is a mouse one. The covered CDR3 bases are TGTGCCTGGGTGGGGAATAACAACCAGGCTCCGCTT. Encoded protein: CAWVGNNNQAPL. In full, the CDR3 is CAWVGNNNQAPLF. The chain carries TRBV31 and TRBJ1-5; no firm D call. The read ends 1 residue before the CDR3 terminus; that terminus is restored from the germline J gene. CDR3 length: 13 residues. Germline values: CDR1 GKSSPN, CDR2 SITVG. V was shortened by 5 bases and J by 0 bases, with 8 bases between the two germline ends. The full variable domain, with the rest looked up from reference TRBV31 and TRBJ1-5, is AQTIHQWPVAEIKAVGSPLSLGCTIKGKSSPNLYWYWQATGGTLQQLFYSITVGQVESVVQLNLSASRPKDDQFILSTEKLLLSHSGFYLCAWVGNNNQAPLFGEGTRLSVL.

With regard to this clone: Mouse gene names and germline throughout. The DNA ends 1 residue before the CDR3 does, and the rest of the CDR3 is filled in from the germline J gene. This rearrangement joins TRBV13-2 to TRBJ2-7, with a possible D match to TRBD1 (6 bases). Germline V gene data show CDR1 as NNHNN and CDR2 as SYGAGS (reference sequence). The CDR3 covers 13 residues. CDR3 DNA, as far as it was read: TGTGCAGCGGTGAACCGGGACAACTATGAACAGTAC. It encodes CAAVNRDNYEQY. The full CDR3 protein is CAAVNRDNYEQYF.

In the case of this clone: Genes and germline are mouse. The CDR3 extends 1 residue past the end of the read, so its final part is completed from the germline J gene. The chain combines TRBV13-2 with TRBJ1-1; TRBD1 matches at 7 bases. This CDR3 region has 13 residues. Germline V CDR1 and CDR2: NNHNN, SYGAGS (reference sequence). V shed 0 bases and J 6 bases; nucleotides not matched to a gene: 2. The CDR3 sequence is CASGDAGTAEVFF. The sequenced CDR3 bases are TGTGCCAGCGGTGATGCCGGGACAGCAGAAGTCTTC.

Worth noting for this clone: Germline and genes: mouse. The CDR3 extends 1 residue past the end of the read, so its final part is completed from the germline J gene. The V and J genes are TRBV26 and TRBJ2-2; 8 positions agree with TRBD2. Germline V gene sequence: CDR1 KGHPV, CDR2 FQNQEV (reference sequence). CDR3 length: 15 amino acids. The V gene end was trimmed by 9 bases and the J gene end by 3 bases; junction bases not matched to a gene: 9. The sequenced part of the CDR3 DNA is TGTGCCAGTGGCGCCGGGGGGGCCCACACCGGGCAGCTCTAC. It translates to CASGAGGAHTGQLY. The full CDR3 protein is CASGAGGAHTGQLYF.

This clone was observed a handful of times. Gene and germline names: mouse. Incomplete CDR3 DNA: TGTGCAAGCAGCTTAGTGTCTGGGGGACAAGACACCCAGTAC. Translated, it gives CASSLVSGGQDTQY. The CDR3 reads in full as CASSLVSGGQDTQYF. The chain combines TRBV16 with TRBJ2-5; the match to TRBD2 covers 7 bases. The CDR3 end lies 1 residue beyond the end of the read and is filled in from the germline J gene. Germline values: CDR1 SGHSA, CDR2 FRNQAP. V shed 1 base, J shed 3 bases, and the junction held 4 bases outside the gene matches. The CDR3 covers 15 residues.

This clone is classed as large. Genes and germline are mouse. The sequenced fragment ends 1 residue before the CDR3 boundary, so the rest is inferred from the germline J gene. The chain employs TRBV13-3 and TRBJ2-7, with D possibly being TRBD2 (5 bases). The CDR3 extends over 11 amino acids. CDR1 is NNHDY, CDR2 SYVADS, per germline. Trimming took 6 bases from V and 6 from J, leaving 10 bases between them. CDR3 protein: CASMAGREQYF. The CDR3 bases that were read are TGTGCCAGCATGGCTGGGCGTGAACAGTAC.

This clone turned up a few times. Germline and genes here are mouse. The missing CDR3 end, 1 residue past where the read stops, is filled in from the germline J gene. The same CDR3 is also encoded by other DNA sequences in this sample. The V and J genes are TRBV5 and TRBJ2-7, with D perhaps TRBD2 (5 bases). The CDR3 has 13 amino acids. Germline CDR1 is LGHNA and CDR2 is YNLKQL (reference sequence). The V and J ends lost 0 bases and 4 bases respectively, with 7 bases between them. The CDR3 here is CASSQDLGYEQYF. The covered CDR3 bases are TGTGCCAGCAGCCAAGATCTGGGATATGAACAGTAC.

In its sample, this clone was seen a few times. The gene names given are mouse names. CDR3 protein: CASSLSGNYAEQFF. The part of the CDR3 DNA that was read is TGTGCCAGCAGTCTGTCAGGGAACTATGCTGAGCAGTTC. The chain uses TRBV26 and TRBJ2-1; D is ambiguous. The read ends 1 residue shy of where the CDR3 ends; the end is completed using the germline J gene. Germline values: CDR1 KGHPV, CDR2 FQNQEV (reference sequence). V gave up 0 bases and J gave up 1 base, with 4 bases separating them. This CDR3 has 14 amino acids.